These 32 T cell receptor beta chains originate from one sample sequenced in a study of blood T cell repertoires in COVID-19. Sequencing was performed with immunoSEQ multiplex PCR; in TCRdb, only in-frame clones are kept and a portion is missing. The data show hundreds of thousands of clones, 65% to 85% seen once. Sequences were obtained from peripheral blood. The origin of the receptors is a woman at least 80 years old with acute or convalescent COVID-19.

The chain combines TRBV7-6 with TRBJ2-5; 7 bases match TRBD1. The germline V gene encodes CDR1 SGHVS and CDR2 FNYEAQ. This CDR3 is built from 13 residues. Unmatched junction bases numbered 6, after V lost 8 bases and J lost 3 bases. The CDR3 sequence is CASGGQTKETQYF. The CDR3 coding sequence is TGTGCCAGCGGGGGACAGACAAAAGAGACCCAGTACTTC.

The count of this clone is one. The gene calls are TRBV5-5 and TRBJ1-2; perhaps TRBD1 as D (6 bases). Germline values: CDR1 SGHKS, CDR2 YYEKEE (reference sequence). The CDR3 loop spans 15 amino acids. Trimming took 0 bases from V and 0 from J, leaving 9 bases between them. CDR3 DNA sequence: TGTGCCAGCAGCTTGGATGGGACAACTAACTATGGCTACACCTTC. This codes for CASSLDGTTNYGYTF.

This clone was counted once. The rearrangement joins TRBV12-3 or TRBV12-4 to TRBJ1-2; D is ambiguous. CDR3 size: 12 residues. Trimming left V 7 bases short and J 4 bases short, with 10 bases between. CDR3 region: CASNRGIYGYTF. The CDR3, as DNA: TGTGCCAGCAACCGGGGTATCTATGGCTACACCTTC.

This chain's CDR3 is CASSPGLAFGTDTQYF. In nucleotides, the CDR3 is TGTGCCAGCAGCCCGGGACTAGCGTTTGGCACAGATACGCAGTATTTT. The chain employs TRBV7-3 and TRBJ2-3; 10 bases match TRBD2. This CDR3 comprises 16 residues. V trimming: 5 bases; J trimming: 1 base; junction bases outside the gene matches: 6. Germline V lookup: CDR1 SGHTA, CDR2 FQGTGA.

The chain is built from TRBV27 and TRBJ2-5, with TRBD2 as a possible D gene (5 bases). The CDR3 runs 14 residues. Germline assignment: CDR1 MNHEY and CDR2 SMNVEV (reference sequence). Trimming shortened V by 5 bases and J by 5 bases, and 15 bases separated the two germline ends. Here the CDR3 DNA reads TGTGCCAGCAGTACTAGTCCTTCGGGGGAGACCCAGTACTTC. Translated: CASSTSPSGETQYF.

The chain employs TRBV6-6 and TRBJ1-2; tentative D call: TRBD1 (6 bases). V was pared by 5 bases and J by 5 bases, with 12 bases between. The CDR3 extends over 13 amino acids. From germline, CDR1 is MNHNY and CDR2 SVGAGI (reference sequence). CDR3 sequence reads: CASSADSRYGYTF. The CDR3, as DNA: TGTGCCAGCAGTGCGGACAGCCGGTATGGCTACACCTTC.

The chain employs TRBV5-1 and TRBJ2-7, with 14 positions matching TRBD2. Trimming removed 0 bases from V and 5 bases from J; junction bases left unmatched: 4. CDR1 and CDR2 (germline): SGHRS, YFSETQ. There are 16 residues in the CDR3. As DNA, the CDR3 is TGCGCCAGCAGCTTGGGACTAGCGGGAGGGCAGGACGAGCAGTACTTC. Its protein product is CASSLGLAGGQDEQYF.

The chain combines TRBV6-5 with TRBJ2-5, with a possible D match to TRBD1 (6 bases). V lost 6 bases and J 2 bases, leaving 16 bases between the germline ends. This CDR3 is built from 15 residues. Germline V gene data show CDR1 as MNHEY and CDR2 as SVGAGI. This CDR3 reads CASSVNPQGQETQYF. The DNA for the CDR3 is TGTGCCAGCAGCGTAAACCCTCAGGGGCAAGAGACCCAGTACTTC.

The chain is built from TRBV27 and TRBJ2-7; 11 bases are shared with TRBD2. Germline V gene data show CDR1 as MNHEY and CDR2 as SMNVEV (reference sequence). V trimming: 5 bases; J trimming: 9 bases; junction bases outside the gene matches: 6. This CDR3 region has 13 residues. Written as DNA, the CDR3 is TGTGCCAGCAGTATAGCGGGAGGGAGGGGGCAGTACTTC. This encodes CASSIAGGRGQYF.

This clone was detected only once. The rearrangement uses TRBV5-6 and TRBJ1-1; TRBD1 agrees at 11 bases. Germline CDR1 SGHDT, CDR2 YYEEEE. The CDR3 is 15 amino acids. After removal of 2 bases from V and 5 bases from J, the junction contained 5 bases not matched to a gene. CDR3 nucleotides: TGTGCCAGCAGCTTAACCGGGACAGGGGGAACTGAAGCTTTCTTT. This gives the protein CASSLTGTGGTEAFF.

V and J are TRBV18 and TRBJ2-1; D is perhaps TRBD1 (5 bases). V was trimmed by 7 bases and J by 2 bases, leaving 12 bases between them. The CDR3 is 14 amino acids. Germline CDR1 and CDR2: KGHSH and LQKENI. CDR3 DNA: TGTGCCAGCTGTGATAGGGGTACCTACAATGAGCAGTTCTTC. Residues: CASCDRGTYNEQFF.

The J gene is TRBJ2-2, the V gene TRBV5-8, with no clear D. The CDR3 loop spans 16 amino acids. The ends were cut back, 4 bases at V and 0 bases at J, with 13 bases in the middle. Germline V gives CDR1 SGHTS, CDR2 YDEGEE. CDR3 in DNA: TGTGCCAGCAGCCGTCCCCGTGCGTCGAACACCGGGGAGCTGTTTTTT. Translation: CASSRPRASNTGELFF.

The chain couples TRBV11-3 to TRBJ2-2; no clear D gene. In germline, CDR1 is SGHNT, CDR2 YENEEA. The CDR3 has 15 amino acids. V was pared by 0 bases and J by 1 base, with 6 bases between. DNA for the CDR3: TGTGCCAGCAGCTTAGAGGCAGGGAACACCGGGGAGCTGTTTTTT. Its translation is CASSLEAGNTGELFF.

The chain is built from TRBV27 and TRBJ2-2; D may be TRBD2 (6 bases). V gave up 10 bases and J gave up 6 bases, with 21 bases separating them. The germline V gene has CDR1 MNHEY and CDR2 SMNVEV (reference sequence). CDR3 length: 15 amino acids. CDR3 sequence reads: CATHGTPLLAGELFF. The CDR3 nucleotides are TGTGCCACCCACGGGACTCCCCTGTTAGCCGGGGAGCTGTTTTTT.

This chain uses TRBV18 with TRBJ2-1; D perhaps matches TRBD2 (5 bases). From germline, CDR1 is KGHSH and CDR2 LQKENI. The CDR3 consists of 15 residues. V lost 1 base, J lost 1 base, and 8 bases lay in between. In DNA form, the CDR3 reads TGTGCCAGCTCACCACAGACGGGGTCCTACAATGAGCAGTTCTTC. Translation: CASSPQTGSYNEQFF. Full variable domain (missing parts from reference TRBV18 and TRBJ2-1): NAGVMQNPRHLVRRRGQEARLRCSPMKGHSHVYWYRQLPEEGLKFMVYLQKENIIDESGMPKERFSAEFPKEGPSILRIQQVVRGDSAAYFCASSPQTGSYNEQFFGPGTRLTVL.

The chain couples TRBV6-5 to TRBJ2-3; TRBD2 might be the D (6 bases). The germline V gene has CDR1 MNHEY and CDR2 SVGAGI. The CDR3 totals 14 residues. The V end lost 11 bases, the J end lost 2 bases, and 17 bases lay between the germline ends. CDR3 nucleotide sequence: TGTGCCTCTAGGCGGGCGGGACCCACAGATACGCAGTATTTT. It yields the protein CASRRAGPTDTQYF.

The chain carries TRBV19 and TRBJ1-3; a possible D gene is TRBD1 (6 bases). Trimming took 6 bases from V and 0 from J, leaving 12 bases between them. The germline CDR1 and CDR2 sequences are LNHDA and SQIVND (reference sequence). CDR3 length: 15 amino acids. The DNA for the CDR3 is TGTGCCAGTAGACGAGACAGGAGCTCTGGAAACACCATATATTTT. This sequence encodes CASRRDRSSGNTIYF.

The genes are TRBV7-2 and TRBJ2-2; 7 nucleotides match TRBD2. J lost 3 bases, V lost 8 bases, and 6 bases had no gene match. CDR1 and CDR2 (germline): SGHTA, FQGNSA. The CDR3 has 14 amino acids. Here the CDR3 DNA reads TGTGCCAGCCGACTAGCCCCTTACACCGGGGAGCTGTTTTTT. As protein: CASRLAPYTGELFF.

J is TRBJ2-7 and V is TRBV5-1; 12 bases match TRBD1. V gave up 0 bases and J gave up 4 bases; unmatched junction bases: 5. The CDR3 covers 16 residues. CDR1 SGHRS and CDR2 YFSETQ come from the germline V gene. The CDR3 protein is CASSLEGQGALYEQYF. CDR3 coding DNA: TGCGCCAGCAGCTTGGAGGGACAGGGGGCTTTATACGAGCAGTACTTC.

J is TRBJ1-5 and V is TRBV10-2; TRBD1 might be the D (6 bases). The germline V gene has CDR1 WSHSY and CDR2 SAAADI. This CDR3 is 15 amino acids long. With 5 bases removed from V and 2 bases from J, the gap between germline ends came to 13 bases. The CDR3 DNA follows: TGCGCCAGCAGTTATGCGGGGGGCGGCAATCAGCCCCAGCATTTT. Its translation is CASSYAGGGNQPQHF.

The chain has TRBV5-5 and TRBJ2-3, with 16 bases aligning to TRBD2. Germline-derived CDR1 and CDR2 are SGHKS and YYEKEE (reference sequence). Trimming removed 3 bases from V and 6 bases from J; junction bases left unmatched: 4. This CDR3 spans 16 amino acids. The CDR3 bases are TGTGCCAGCAGCTCGGGACTAGCGGGAGGGCCGGATACGCAGTATTTT. Protein sequence: CASSSGLAGGPDTQYF.

V usage is TRBV5-1 and J usage is TRBJ2-1; a possible D gene is TRBD2 (6 bases). With 1 base removed from V and 1 base from J, the gap between germline ends came to 12 bases. The V gene's germline CDR1 is SGHRS and CDR2 YFSETQ. CDR3 length: 16 amino acids. The CDR3 region has the DNA TGCGCCAGCAGCTTGAGATCCGCGGGATCCTACAATGAGCAGTTCTTC. This encodes CASSLRSAGSYNEQFF. Looking up the rest from reference TRBV5-1 and TRBJ2-1 gives the full variable domain: KAGVTQTPRYLIKTRGQQVTLSCSPISGHRSVSWYQQTPGQGLQFLFEYFSETQRNKGNFPGRFSGRQFSNSRSEMNVSTLELGDSALYLCASSLRSAGSYNEQFFGPGTRLTVL.

V gene TRBV5-1 combines with J gene TRBJ2-1; 7 bases line up with TRBD2. Germline assignment: CDR1 SGHRS and CDR2 YFSETQ. CDR3 length equals 15 residues. Trimming cost V 2 bases and J 5 bases; bases outside gene matches: 7. The CDR3 loop reads CASSLGLAAHNEQFF. In nucleotides, the CDR3 is TGCGCCAGCAGCTTAGGCCTAGCGGCCCACAATGAGCAGTTCTTC.

The gene calls are TRBV4-3 and TRBJ1-2, with 9 bases identical to TRBD1. The CDR3 has 16 amino acids. V was clipped by 4 bases and J by 4 bases; unmatched bases: 10. Germline V gives CDR1 LGHNA, CDR2 YSLEER. The CDR3 reads CASSLEPGQGTYGYTF. In nucleotides, the CDR3 is TGCGCCAGCAGCCTAGAACCGGGACAGGGTACCTATGGCTACACCTTC.

The chain recombines TRBV11-2 with TRBJ2-1, with TRBD2 matching 8 bases. The junction had 15 bases not matched to a gene; V was cut back by 5 bases and J by 6 bases. Germline V gene data show CDR1 as SGHAT and CDR2 as FQNNGV. The CDR3 totals 17 residues. The CDR3 is CASSVRISGIRVNEQFF. The DNA for the CDR3 is TGTGCCAGCAGCGTTAGAATTAGCGGGATAAGGGTCAATGAGCAGTTCTTC.

This clone showed up just a few times. The rearrangement links TRBV6-2 or TRBV6-3 to TRBJ2-5; possible D gene TRBD1, 5 bases. Trimming shortened V by 4 bases and J by 2 bases, and 8 bases separated the two germline ends. This CDR3 comprises 13 residues. Germline V gene data show CDR1 as MNHEY and CDR2 as SVGEGT. The CDR3 bases are TGTGCCAGCAGTTGGGGCAGACAAGAGACCCAGTACTTC. Its translation: CASSWGRQETQYF.

The V gene is TRBV10-3, the J gene TRBJ1-1, with D hard to call. CDR3 length: 14 amino acids. Germline V lookup: CDR1 ENHRY, CDR2 SYGVKD. V gave up 6 bases and J gave up 1 base, with 12 bases separating them. The CDR3 region is CAIRPGKENTEAFF. CDR3 bases: TGTGCCATCAGACCGGGAAAAGAGAACACTGAAGCTTTCTTT.

This chain links TRBV19 with TRBJ1-6; tentative D call: TRBD1 (6 bases). V lost 4 bases, J lost 7 bases, and 17 bases lay in between. Looked up from germline, CDR1 is LNHDA and CDR2 is SQIVND (reference sequence). The CDR3 consists of 16 residues. The CDR3 region has the DNA TGTGCCAGTAGTACCCAGATGGGGGCTCGGAATTCACCCCTCCACTTT. Translating gives CASSTQMGARNSPLHF. The whole variable domain, remainder taken from reference TRBV19 and TRBJ1-6, is DGGITQSPKYLFRKEGQNVTLSCEQNLNHDAMYWYRQDPGQGLRLIYYSQIVNDFQKGDIAEGYSVSREKKESFPLTVTSAQKNPTAFYLCASSTQMGARNSPLHFGNGTRLTVT.

This rearrangement joins TRBV4-1 to TRBJ2-2, with TRBD2 matching 7 bases. The germline V gene encodes CDR1 MGHRA and CDR2 YSYEKL. CDR3 length equals 16 residues. Trimming cost V 4 bases and J 3 bases; bases outside gene matches: 8. The CDR3: CASSLRAGADTGELFF. The CDR3, as DNA: TGCGCCAGCAGCCTCCGGGCGGGAGCTGACACCGGGGAGCTGTTTTTT.

The CDR3 DNA follows: TGTGCCAGCAGTTTACCTAGCGGGAGGCCCCCCCCAAATGAGCAGTTCTTC. Translating it yields CASSLPSGRPPPNEQFF. The J gene is TRBJ2-1, the V gene TRBV28; 11 bases agree with TRBD2. Germline CDR1 is MDHEN and CDR2 is SYDVKM. The CDR3 sequence is 17 residues long. With 2 bases clipped from V and 7 bases from J, the junction kept 10 bases outside the gene matches.

The V and J genes are TRBV28 and TRBJ1-4, with no clear D. Deletions cut 5 bases from V and 6 bases from J, with 16 bases between. The CDR3 is 15 residues long. Germline V gene lookup returns CDR1 MDHEN and CDR2 SYDVKM. The CDR3 DNA reads TGTGCCAGCAGTACCACCGGGAGGGCGGATGAAAAACTGTTTTTT. Translating it yields CASSTTGRADEKLFF.

This chain joins TRBV15 and TRBJ2-5; 15 nucleotides align to TRBD2. Losses at the gene ends were 5 bases for V and 2 bases for J; bases not matched to a gene: 9. This CDR3 is built from 18 residues. From germline, CDR1 is LNHNV and CDR2 YYDKDF (reference sequence). In DNA, the CDR3 is TGTGCCACCAGCCTCACCAGGACTAGCGGGAGGGGACAAGAGACCCAGTACTTC. Translation: CATSLTRTSGRGQETQYF. Full variable domain (outside the CDR3, taken from reference TRBV15 and TRBJ2-5): DAMVIQNPRYQVTQFGKPVTLSCSQTLNHNVMYWYQQKSSQAPKLLFHYYDKDFNNEADTPDNFQSRRPNTSFCFLDIRSPGLGDTAMYLCATSLTRTSGRGQETQYFGPGTRLLVL.